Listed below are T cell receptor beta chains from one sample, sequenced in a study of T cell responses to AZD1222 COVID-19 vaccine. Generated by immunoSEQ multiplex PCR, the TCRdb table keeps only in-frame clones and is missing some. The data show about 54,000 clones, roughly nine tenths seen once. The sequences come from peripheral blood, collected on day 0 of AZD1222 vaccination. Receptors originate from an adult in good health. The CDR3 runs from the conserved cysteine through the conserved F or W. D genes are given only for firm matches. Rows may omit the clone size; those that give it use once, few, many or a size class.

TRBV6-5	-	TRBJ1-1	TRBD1	CASRVNRGDTEAFF	TGTGCCAGCAGGGTGAACAGGGGCGACACTGAAGCTTTCTTT
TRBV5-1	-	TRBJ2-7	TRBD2	CASRLTSFYEQYF	TGCGCCAGCAGGTTGACTAGCTTCTACGAGCAGTACTTC
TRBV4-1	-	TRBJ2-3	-	CASSPGQGGLSDTQYF	TGCGCCAGCAGCCCCGGACAGGGAGGGCTTTCGGATACGCAGTATTTT
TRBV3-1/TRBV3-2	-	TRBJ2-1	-	CASRRNNEQFF	TGTGCCAGCAGGCGAAACAATGAGCAGTTCTTC
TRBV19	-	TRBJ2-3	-	CASSTRVLDTQYF	TGTGCCAGCTCGACTAGGGTTTTAGATACGCAGTATTTT
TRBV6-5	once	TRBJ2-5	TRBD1	CASSYYGTGGGETQYF	TGTGCCAGCAGTTACTACGGGACAGGGGGCGGAGAGACCCAGTACTTC
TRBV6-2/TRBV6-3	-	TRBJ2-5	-	CASSSRDHTETQYF	TGTGCCAGCAGTTCCAGGGACCATACAGAGACCCAGTACTTC
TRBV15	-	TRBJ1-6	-	CATSRGNSPLHF	TGTGCCACCAGCAGAGGGAACTCACCCCTCCACTTT
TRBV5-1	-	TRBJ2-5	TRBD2	CASSAGTSGSAWETQYF	TGCGCCAGCAGCGCCGGGACTAGCGGGAGTGCGTGGGAGACCCAGTACTTC
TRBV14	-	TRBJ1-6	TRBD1	CASSQDRGPDSPLHF	TGTGCCAGCAGCCAAGACAGGGGGCCCGATTCACCCCTCCACTTT
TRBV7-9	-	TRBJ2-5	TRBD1	CASSPGTAETQYF	TGTGCCAGCAGCCCGGGGACAGCGGAGACCCAGTACTTC
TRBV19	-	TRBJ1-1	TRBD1	CASSRQGVNAFF	TGTGCCAGTAGTAGACAGGGGGTGAATGCTTTCTTT
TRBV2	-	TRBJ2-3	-	CASFHRFGSDTQYF	TGTGCCAGCTTCCATCGTTTCGGTTCAGATACGCAGTATTTT
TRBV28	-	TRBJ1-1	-	CASTANGVTEAFF	TGTGCCAGCACCGCGAACGGGGTTACTGAAGCTTTCTTT
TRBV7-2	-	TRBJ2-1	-	CASSLAPAYNEQFF	TGTGCCAGCAGCCTAGCGCCAGCCTACAATGAGCAGTTCTTC
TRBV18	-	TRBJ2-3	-	CASSREQGLGDTQYF	TGTGCCAGCTCACGGGAACAGGGTTTGGGAGATACGCAGTATTTT
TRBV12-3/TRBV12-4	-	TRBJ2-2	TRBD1	CASGQGDTGELFF	TGTGCCAGCGGACAGGGCGACACCGGGGAGCTGTTTTTT